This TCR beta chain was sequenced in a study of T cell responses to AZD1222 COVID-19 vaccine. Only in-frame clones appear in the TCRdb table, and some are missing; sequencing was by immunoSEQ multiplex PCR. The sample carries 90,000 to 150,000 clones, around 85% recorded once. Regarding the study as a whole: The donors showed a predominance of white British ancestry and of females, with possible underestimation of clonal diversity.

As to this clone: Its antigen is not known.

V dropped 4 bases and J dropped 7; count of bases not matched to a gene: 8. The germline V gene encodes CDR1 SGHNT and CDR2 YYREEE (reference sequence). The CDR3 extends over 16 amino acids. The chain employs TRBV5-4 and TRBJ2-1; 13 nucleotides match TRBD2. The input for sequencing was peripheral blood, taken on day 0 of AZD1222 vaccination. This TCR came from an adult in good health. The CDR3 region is CASSAGLAGARNEQFF. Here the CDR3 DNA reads TGTGCCAGCAGCGCCGGACTAGCGGGGGCCCGGAATGAGCAGTTCTTC.